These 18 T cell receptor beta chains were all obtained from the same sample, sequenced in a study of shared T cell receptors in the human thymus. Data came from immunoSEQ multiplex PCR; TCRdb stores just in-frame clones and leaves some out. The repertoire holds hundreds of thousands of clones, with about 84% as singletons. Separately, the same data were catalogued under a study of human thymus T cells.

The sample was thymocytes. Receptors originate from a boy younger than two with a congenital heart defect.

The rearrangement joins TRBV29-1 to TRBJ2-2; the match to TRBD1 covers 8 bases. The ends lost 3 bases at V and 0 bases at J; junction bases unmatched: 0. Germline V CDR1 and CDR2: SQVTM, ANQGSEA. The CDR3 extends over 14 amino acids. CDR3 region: CSVETGANTGELFF. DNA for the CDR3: TGCAGCGTTGAGACAGGGGCGAACACCGGGGAGCTGTTTTTT.

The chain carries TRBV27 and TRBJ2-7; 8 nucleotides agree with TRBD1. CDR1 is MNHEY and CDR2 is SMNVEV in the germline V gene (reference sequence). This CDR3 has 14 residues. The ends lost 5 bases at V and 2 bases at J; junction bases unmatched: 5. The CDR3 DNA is TGTGCCAGCAGTGACAGGGGCGAACCCTACGAGCAGTACTTC. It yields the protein CASSDRGEPYEQYF.

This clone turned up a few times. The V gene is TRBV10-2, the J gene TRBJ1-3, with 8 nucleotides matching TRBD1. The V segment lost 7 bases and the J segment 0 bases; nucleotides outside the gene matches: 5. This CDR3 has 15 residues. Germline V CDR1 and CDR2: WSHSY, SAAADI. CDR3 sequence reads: CASIRDRSSGNTIYF. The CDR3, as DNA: TGCGCCAGCATACGGGACAGGAGCTCTGGAAACACCATATATTTT.

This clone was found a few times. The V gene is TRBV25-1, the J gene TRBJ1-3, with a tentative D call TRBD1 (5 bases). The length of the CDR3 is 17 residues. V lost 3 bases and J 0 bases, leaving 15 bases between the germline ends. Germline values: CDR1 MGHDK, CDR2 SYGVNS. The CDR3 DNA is TGTGCCAGCAGTGATCGGCAGGGAACTTTCTCTGGAAACACCATATATTTT. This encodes CASSDRQGTFSGNTIYF.

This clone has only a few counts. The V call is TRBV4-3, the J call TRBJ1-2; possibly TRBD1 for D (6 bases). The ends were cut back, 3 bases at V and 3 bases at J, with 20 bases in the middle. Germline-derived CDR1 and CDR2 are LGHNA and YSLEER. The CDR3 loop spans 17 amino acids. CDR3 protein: CASSQTRQATRDYGYTF. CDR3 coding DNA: TGCGCCAGCAGCCAGACAAGACAGGCCACTCGGGACTATGGCTACACCTTC.

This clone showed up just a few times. The chain's CDR3 is CAISVAGTTYEQYF. CDR3 nucleotide sequence: TGTGCCATCAGTGTGGCAGGCACGACGTACGAGCAGTACTTC. V gene TRBV10-3 combines with J gene TRBJ2-7; D uncertain. V was cut by 4 bases and J by 4 bases, with 14 bases left in between. The CDR3 length is 14 residues. Germline V gene data show CDR1 as ENHRY and CDR2 as SYGVKD.

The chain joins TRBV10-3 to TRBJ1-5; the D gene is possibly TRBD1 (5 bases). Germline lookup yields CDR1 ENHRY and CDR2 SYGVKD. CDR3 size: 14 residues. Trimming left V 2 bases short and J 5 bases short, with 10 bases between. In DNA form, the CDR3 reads TGTGCCATCAGTGAGGACAAGGGGCATCAGCCCCAGCATTTT. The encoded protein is CAISEDKGHQPQHF.

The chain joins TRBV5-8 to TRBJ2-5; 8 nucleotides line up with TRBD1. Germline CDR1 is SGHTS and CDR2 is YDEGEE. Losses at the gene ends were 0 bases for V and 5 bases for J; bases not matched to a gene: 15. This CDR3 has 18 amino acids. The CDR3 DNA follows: TGTGCCAGCAGCTTGGTAGGATCGGAAACAGGGGGTTGGGAGACCCAGTACTTC. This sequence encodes CASSLVGSETGGWETQYF.

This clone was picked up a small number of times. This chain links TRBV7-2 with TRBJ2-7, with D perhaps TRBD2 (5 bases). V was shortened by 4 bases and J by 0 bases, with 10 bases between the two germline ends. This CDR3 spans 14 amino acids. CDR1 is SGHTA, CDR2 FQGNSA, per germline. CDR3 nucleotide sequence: TGTGCCAGCAGCTCGCCGGACTTCTCCTACGAGCAGTACTTC. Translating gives CASSSPDFSYEQYF.

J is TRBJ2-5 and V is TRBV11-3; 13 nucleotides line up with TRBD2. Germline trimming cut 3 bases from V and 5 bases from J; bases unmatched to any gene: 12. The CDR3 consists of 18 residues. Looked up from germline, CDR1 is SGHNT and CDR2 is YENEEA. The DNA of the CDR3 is TGTGCCAGCAGCTTGCCGGGACTAGCGGGAAGGAACTGGGAGACCCAGTACTTC. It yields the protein CASSLPGLAGRNWETQYF.

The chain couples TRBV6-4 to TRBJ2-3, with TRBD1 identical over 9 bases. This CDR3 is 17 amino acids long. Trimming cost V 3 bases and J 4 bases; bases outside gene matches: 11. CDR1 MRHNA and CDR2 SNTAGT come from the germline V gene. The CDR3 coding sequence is TGTGCCAGCAGTGAACGTTCCGGGACAGGGATGCCAGATACGCAGTATTTT. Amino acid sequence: CASSERSGTGMPDTQYF.

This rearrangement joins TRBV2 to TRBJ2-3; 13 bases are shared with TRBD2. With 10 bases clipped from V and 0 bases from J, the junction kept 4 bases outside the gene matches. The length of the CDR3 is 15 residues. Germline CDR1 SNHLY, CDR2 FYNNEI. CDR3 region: CATGTSGVSTDTQYF. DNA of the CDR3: TGTGCCACCGGGACTAGCGGGGTTAGCACAGATACGCAGTATTTT.

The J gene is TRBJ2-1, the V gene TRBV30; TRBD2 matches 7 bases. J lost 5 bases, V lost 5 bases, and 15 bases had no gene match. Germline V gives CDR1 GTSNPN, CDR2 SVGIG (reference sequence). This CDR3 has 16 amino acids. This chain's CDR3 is CAWDPWREYSDNEQFF. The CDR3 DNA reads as TGTGCCTGGGACCCCTGGCGGGAGTACAGTGACAATGAGCAGTTCTTC.

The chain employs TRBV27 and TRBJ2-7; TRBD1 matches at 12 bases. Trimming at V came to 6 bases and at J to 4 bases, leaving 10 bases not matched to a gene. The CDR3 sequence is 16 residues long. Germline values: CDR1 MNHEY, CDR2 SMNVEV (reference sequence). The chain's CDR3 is CASSQKPGQGAYEQYF. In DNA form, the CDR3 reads TGTGCCAGCAGCCAAAAACCGGGACAGGGGGCGTACGAGCAGTACTTC.

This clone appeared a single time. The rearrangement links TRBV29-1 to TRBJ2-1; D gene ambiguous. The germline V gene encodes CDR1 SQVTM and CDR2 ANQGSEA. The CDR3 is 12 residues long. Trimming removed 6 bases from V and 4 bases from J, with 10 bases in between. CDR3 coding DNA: TGCAGCGTGACTGACCGATACAATGAGCAGTTCTTC. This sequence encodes CSVTDRYNEQFF.

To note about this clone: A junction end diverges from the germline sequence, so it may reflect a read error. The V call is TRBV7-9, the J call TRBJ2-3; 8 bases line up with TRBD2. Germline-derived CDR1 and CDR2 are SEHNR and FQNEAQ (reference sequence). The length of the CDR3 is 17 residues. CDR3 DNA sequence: TGTGCCAGCAACTTAGGGAAGCGGGAGTTCATCACAGATACGCAGTATTTT. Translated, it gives CASNLGKREFITDTQYF. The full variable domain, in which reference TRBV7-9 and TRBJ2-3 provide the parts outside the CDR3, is DTGVSQNPRHKITKRGQNVTFRCDPISEHNRLYWYRQTLGQGPEFLTYFQNEAQLEKSRLLSDRFSAERPKGSFSTLEIQRTEQGDSAMYLCASNLGKREFITDTQYFGPGTRLTVL.

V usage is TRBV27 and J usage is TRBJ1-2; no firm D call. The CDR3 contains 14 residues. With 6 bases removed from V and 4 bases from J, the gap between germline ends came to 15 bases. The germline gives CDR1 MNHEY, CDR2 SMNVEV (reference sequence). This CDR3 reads CASSPGRPSYGYTF. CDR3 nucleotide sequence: TGTGCCAGCAGCCCGGGTCGTCCATCCTATGGCTACACCTTC.

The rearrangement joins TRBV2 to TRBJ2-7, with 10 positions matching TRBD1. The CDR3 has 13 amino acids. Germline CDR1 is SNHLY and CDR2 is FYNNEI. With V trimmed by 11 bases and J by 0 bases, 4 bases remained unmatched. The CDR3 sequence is CAPGDRGSYEQYF. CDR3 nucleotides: TGTGCCCCAGGGGACAGGGGCTCCTACGAGCAGTACTTC.